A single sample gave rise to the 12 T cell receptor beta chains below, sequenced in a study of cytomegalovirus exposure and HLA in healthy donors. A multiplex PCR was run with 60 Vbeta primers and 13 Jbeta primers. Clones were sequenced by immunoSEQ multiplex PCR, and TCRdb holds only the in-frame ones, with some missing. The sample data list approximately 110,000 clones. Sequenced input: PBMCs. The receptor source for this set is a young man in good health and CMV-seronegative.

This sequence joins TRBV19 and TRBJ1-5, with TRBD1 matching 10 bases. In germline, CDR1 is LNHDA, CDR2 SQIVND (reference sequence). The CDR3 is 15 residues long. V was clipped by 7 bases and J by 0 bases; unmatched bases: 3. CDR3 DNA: TGTGCCAGTATCCGGACAGGGGGTAGCAATCAGCCCCAGCATTTT. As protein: CASIRTGGSNQPQHF.

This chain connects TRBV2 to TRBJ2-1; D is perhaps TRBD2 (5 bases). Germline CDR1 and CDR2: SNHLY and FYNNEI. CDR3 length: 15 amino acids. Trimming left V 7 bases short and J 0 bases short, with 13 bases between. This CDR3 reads CASTRTQSSYNEQFF. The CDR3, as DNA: TGTGCCAGCACCCGGACTCAGAGCTCCTACAATGAGCAGTTCTTC.

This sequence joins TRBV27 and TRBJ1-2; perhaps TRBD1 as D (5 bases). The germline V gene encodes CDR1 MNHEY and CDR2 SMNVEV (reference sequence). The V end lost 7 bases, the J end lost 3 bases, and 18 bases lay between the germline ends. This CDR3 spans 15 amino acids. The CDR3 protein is CASTKLGGNDYGYTF. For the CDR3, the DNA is TGTGCCAGCACTAAACTGGGGGGGAACGACTATGGCTACACCTTC.

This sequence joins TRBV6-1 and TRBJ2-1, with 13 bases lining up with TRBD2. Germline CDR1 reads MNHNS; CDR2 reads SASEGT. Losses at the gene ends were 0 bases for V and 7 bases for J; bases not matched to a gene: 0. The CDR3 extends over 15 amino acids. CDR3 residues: CASSEATSGGNEQFF. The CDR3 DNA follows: TGTGCCAGCAGTGAAGCGACTAGCGGGGGGAATGAGCAGTTCTTC.

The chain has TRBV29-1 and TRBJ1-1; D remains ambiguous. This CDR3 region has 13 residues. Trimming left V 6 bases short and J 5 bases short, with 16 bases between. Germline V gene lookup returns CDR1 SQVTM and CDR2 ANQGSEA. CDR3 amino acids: CSVQVASRTEAFF. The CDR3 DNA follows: TGCAGCGTGCAGGTCGCCAGTCGGACTGAAGCTTTCTTT.

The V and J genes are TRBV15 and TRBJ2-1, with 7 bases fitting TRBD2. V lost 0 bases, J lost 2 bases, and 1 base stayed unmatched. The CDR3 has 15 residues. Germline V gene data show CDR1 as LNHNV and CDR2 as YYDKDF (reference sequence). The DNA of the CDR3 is TGTGCCACCAGCAGAGATCGGGGGGCCTACAATGAGCAGTTCTTC. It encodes CATSRDRGAYNEQFF.

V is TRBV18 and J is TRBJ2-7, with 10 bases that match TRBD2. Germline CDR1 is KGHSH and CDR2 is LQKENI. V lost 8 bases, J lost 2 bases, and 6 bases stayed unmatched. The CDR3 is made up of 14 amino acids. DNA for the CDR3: TGTGCCAGCCATACTAGCGGGGACCCCTACGAGCAGTACTTC. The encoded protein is CASHTSGDPYEQYF.

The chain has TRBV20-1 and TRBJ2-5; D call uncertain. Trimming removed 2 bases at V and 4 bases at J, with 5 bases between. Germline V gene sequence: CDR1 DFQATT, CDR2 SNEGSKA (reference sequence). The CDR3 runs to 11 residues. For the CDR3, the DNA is TGCAGTGCTAGAACCGGAGAGACCCAGTACTTC. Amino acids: CSARTGETQYF.

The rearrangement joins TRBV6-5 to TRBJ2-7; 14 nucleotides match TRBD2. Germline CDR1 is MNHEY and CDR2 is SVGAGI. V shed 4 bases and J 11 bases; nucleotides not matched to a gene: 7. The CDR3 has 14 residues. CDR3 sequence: CASSSATSGRGKYF. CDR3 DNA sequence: TGTGCCAGCAGTTCCGCGACTAGCGGGAGGGGAAAGTACTTC.

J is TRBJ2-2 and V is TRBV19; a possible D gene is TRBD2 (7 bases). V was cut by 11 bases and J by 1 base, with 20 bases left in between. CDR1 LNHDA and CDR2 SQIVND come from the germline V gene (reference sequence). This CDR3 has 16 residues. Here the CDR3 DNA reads TGTGCCGCGGGGCGAGAGGGGGGGAAGAACACCGGGGAGCTGTTTTTT. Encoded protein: CAAGREGGKNTGELFF.

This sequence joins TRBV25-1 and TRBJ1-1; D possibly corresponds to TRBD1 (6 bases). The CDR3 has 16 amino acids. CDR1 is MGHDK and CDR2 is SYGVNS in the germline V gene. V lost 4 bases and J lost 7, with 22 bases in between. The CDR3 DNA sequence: TGTGCCAGCAGTGTCGTAGGGGGGGGCGCACGCTTTGAAGCTTTCTTT. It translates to CASSVVGGGARFEAFF.

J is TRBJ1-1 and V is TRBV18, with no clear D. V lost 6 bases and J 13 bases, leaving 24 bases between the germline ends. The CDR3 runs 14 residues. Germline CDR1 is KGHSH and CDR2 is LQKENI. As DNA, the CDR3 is TGTGCCAGCTCCCCTCCCGGAGAGAGGAAGCGGGGTTTCTTT. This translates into CASSPPGERKRGFF.